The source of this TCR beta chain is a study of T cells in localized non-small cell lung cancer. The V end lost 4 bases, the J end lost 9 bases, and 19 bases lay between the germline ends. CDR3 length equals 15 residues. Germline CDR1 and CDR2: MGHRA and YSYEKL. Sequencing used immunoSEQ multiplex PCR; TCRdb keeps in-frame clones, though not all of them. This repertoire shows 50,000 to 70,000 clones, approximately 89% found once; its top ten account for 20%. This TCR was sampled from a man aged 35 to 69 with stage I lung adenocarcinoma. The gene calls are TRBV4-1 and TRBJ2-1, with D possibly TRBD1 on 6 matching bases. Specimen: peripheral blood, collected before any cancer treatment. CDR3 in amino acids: CASSLGTGFNGEQFF. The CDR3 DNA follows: TGCGCCAGCAGCCTGGGTACAGGGTTTAACGGTGAGCAGTTCTTC.